This T cell receptor beta chain is from a study of T cells in localized non-small cell lung cancer. General study findings and limits: Paired adjacent lung recovered a median around 62 of the top 100 tumor clones. Prolonged overall survival went with higher T cell density in the blood. Measurement of T cell clonality placed uninvolved adjacent lung highest, above the level in tumor.

The table came from immunoSEQ multiplex PCR; TCRdb's copy has only in-frame clones and leaves some out. The sample contains about 21,000 clones, 65% to 90% of which appear only once. About this clone itself: Antigen: not known.

The TCR was taken from a man aged 35-69 years with stage I lung adenocarcinoma. The sequencing used peripheral blood, collected before any cancer treatment.

The CDR3: CSVEAGPGGGYTF. Written as DNA, the CDR3 is TGCAGCGTTGAAGCAGGGCCAGGGGGTGGCTACACCTTC. V and J are TRBV29-1 and TRBJ1-2, with TRBD1 identical over 7 bases. CDR3 length: 13 amino acids. V shed 1 base and J 7 bases; nucleotides not matched to a gene: 6. Looked up from germline, CDR1 is SQVTM and CDR2 is ANQGSEA.